This entry describes one T cell receptor (beta chain). This table comes from immunoSEQ multiplex PCR, and its TCRdb copy is limited to in-frame clones, with some not included. Of roughly 25,000 clones in the sample, 93% were seen once. The entry originates in a study of a mutant IDH1 vaccine in newly diagnosed glioma. Regarding time point: baseline, week 1 (first vaccination visit). Sample treatment: pre-vaccination baseline after standard-of-care therapy. The germline V gene has CDR1 MGHRA and CDR2 YSYEKL. The length of the CDR3 is 13 residues. The germline V and J ends were trimmed by 0 bases and 4 bases, with 7 bases remaining between them.

This chain joins TRBV4-1 and TRBJ2-7; D unclear. The TCR originated in a man aged 35-49 years with glioma. The specimen comprised PBMCs, sampled from a glioma patient treated with radiotherapy, temozolomide or both. In nucleotides, the CDR3 is TGCGCCAGCAGCCAAGACATCACGTACGAGCAGTACTTC. Protein product: CASSQDITYEQYF.